These 30 T cell receptor beta chains were sequenced from one sample in a study of shared clonotypes between healthy human individuals. Here immunoSEQ multiplex PCR was the method, and the copy in TCRdb shows in-frame clones only, minus some. The sample carries about 700,000 clones, approximately 90% recorded once. Cells designated naive CD8 were CD45RO-negative and were positively selected for CCR7, with terminally differentiated effector memory CD45RA+ cells excluded. The source material was naive CD8+ T cells sorted from blood. The receptors shown here come from a man younger than 45 in good health.

The chain combines TRBV25-1 with TRBJ2-5; D gene unclear. The germline CDR1 and CDR2 sequences are MGHDK and SYGVNS. The length of the CDR3 is 11 residues. Trimming removed 4 bases at V and 5 bases at J, with 5 bases between. CDR3 DNA: TGTGCCAGCAGTGCCATGGAGACCCAGTACTTC. Translation gives CASSAMETQYF.

The rearrangement uses TRBV15 and TRBJ1-2, with 7 nucleotides matching TRBD1. Germline V gives CDR1 LNHNV, CDR2 YYDKDF (reference sequence). The CDR3 has 12 residues. After removal of 9 bases from V and 2 bases from J, the junction contained 3 bases not matched to a gene. The CDR3 nucleotides are TGTGCCACGCAACAGGGGAACTATGGCTACACCTTC. Residues: CATQQGNYGYTF.

The chain uses TRBV2 and TRBJ1-1; TRBD1 might be the D (6 bases). Germline V lookup: CDR1 SNHLY, CDR2 FYNNEI. The ends were cut back, 3 bases at V and 4 bases at J, with 15 bases in the middle. There are 15 residues in the CDR3. This CDR3 is CASSDPRTGTTEAFF. CDR3 in DNA: TGTGCCAGCAGTGATCCCCGTACAGGGACCACTGAAGCTTTCTTT.

The chain couples TRBV7-6 to TRBJ2-2; 10 positions agree with TRBD2. The CDR3 extends over 20 amino acids. J lost 4 bases, V lost 0 bases, and 14 bases had no gene match. In germline, CDR1 is SGHVS, CDR2 FNYEAQ. The CDR3 region has the DNA TGTGCCAGCAGCTTAGCCAAAAATCCTCTAGCGGGAGTCAGCACCGGGGAGCTGTTTTTT. Translation: CASSLAKNPLAGVSTGELFF. The full variable domain, in which reference TRBV7-6 and TRBJ2-2 provide the parts outside the CDR3, is GAGVSQSPRYKVTKRGQDVALRCDPISGHVSLYWYRQALGQGPEFLTYFNYEAQQDKSGLPNDRFSAERPEGSISTLTIQRTEQRDSAMYRCASSLAKNPLAGVSTGELFFGEGSRLTVL.

The V and J genes are TRBV5-6 and TRBJ1-4; D unresolved. Germline V gives CDR1 SGHDT, CDR2 YYEEEE. There are 15 residues in the CDR3. With 0 bases removed from V and 8 bases from J, the gap between germline ends came to 14 bases. CDR3 amino acids: CASSLVDEIEEKLFF. The DNA of the CDR3 is TGTGCCAGCAGCTTGGTTGATGAGATTGAGGAAAAACTGTTTTTT.

The chain couples TRBV6-6 to TRBJ1-2, with D unclear. The CDR3 runs 12 residues. Trimming shortened V by 10 bases and J by 7 bases, and 16 bases separated the two germline ends. Germline V gene sequence: CDR1 MNHNY, CDR2 SVGAGI (reference sequence). The CDR3 reads CATTHGYSGYTF. CDR3 DNA sequence: TGTGCCACCACCCACGGGTACTCTGGCTACACCTTC.

The chain links TRBV5-1 to TRBJ2-1; TRBD2 matches at 13 bases. The trim removed 3 bases at V and 8 bases at J, leaving 11 bases unmatched. From germline, CDR1 is SGHRS and CDR2 YFSETQ. This CDR3 spans 17 amino acids. CDR3 loop: CASSYRLAGGPRDEQFF. The CDR3 DNA is TGCGCCAGCAGCTACAGACTAGCGGGAGGACCGAGGGATGAGCAGTTCTTC.

The rearrangement uses TRBV2 and TRBJ2-1; 10 nucleotides match TRBD2. Per germline, CDR1 SNHLY and CDR2 FYNNEI. There are 17 residues in the CDR3. The V segment lost 6 bases and the J segment 4 bases; nucleotides outside the gene matches: 12. Here the CDR3 DNA reads TGTGCCAGCAGGGGGAACCCACTAGCGGGGAATTACAATGAGCAGTTCTTC. Its translation is CASRGNPLAGNYNEQFF.

V and J are TRBV27 and TRBJ2-1, with 12 bases that match TRBD2. The germline V gene encodes CDR1 MNHEY and CDR2 SMNVEV (reference sequence). CDR3 length: 15 residues. V lost 6 bases to trimming and J lost 5 bases; unmatched junction nucleotides: 5. The DNA for the CDR3 is TGTGCCAGCAGCCCGACTAGCGGGAGTCACAATGAGCAGTTCTTC. It translates to CASSPTSGSHNEQFF.

This clone was counted between two and nine times. The sample carries other DNA sequences with the same CDR3. The V call is TRBV13, the J call TRBJ2-3, with TRBD2 matching 8 bases. The CDR3 contains 17 residues. V was pared by 1 base and J by 2 bases, with 8 bases of the junction left unmatched. Per germline, CDR1 PRHDT and CDR2 FYEKMQ (reference sequence). CDR3 DNA: TGTGCCAGCAGCTTAGAGGGGCTAGCGGGTCTCACAGATACGCAGTATTTT. Translated: CASSLEGLAGLTDTQYF.

The chain uses TRBV4-1 and TRBJ2-5; 14 nucleotides line up with TRBD2. The V gene's germline CDR1 is MGHRA and CDR2 YSYEKL. The V and J ends lost 0 bases and 5 bases, in that order; junction bases with no gene match: 2. CDR3 length: 16 amino acids. The CDR3 here is CASSQEGLAGGETQYF. For the CDR3, the DNA is TGCGCCAGCAGCCAAGAAGGACTAGCGGGAGGTGAGACCCAGTACTTC.

The rearrangement uses TRBV27 and TRBJ2-1; D remains ambiguous. Germline V gives CDR1 MNHEY, CDR2 SMNVEV (reference sequence). The CDR3 runs 14 residues. With 3 bases removed from V and 0 bases from J, the gap between germline ends came to 6 bases. CDR3 sequence reads: CASSFSRSYNEQFF. Here the CDR3 DNA reads TGTGCCAGCAGTTTCTCCCGCTCCTACAATGAGCAGTTCTTC.

This clone was counted once. V is TRBV2 and J is TRBJ2-7, with 12 bases that match TRBD2. CDR3 length equals 15 residues. The germline V gene has CDR1 SNHLY and CDR2 FYNNEI. V was pared by 6 bases and J by 3 bases, with 6 bases of the junction left unmatched. CDR3 region: CASSWTSGIYYEQYF. CDR3 DNA: TGTGCCAGCAGCTGGACTAGCGGGATATACTACGAGCAGTACTTC.

This sequence joins TRBV4-3 and TRBJ1-2, with a tentative D call TRBD1 (5 bases). The CDR3 loop spans 15 amino acids. Trimming shortened V by 3 bases and J by 1 base, and 12 bases separated the two germline ends. Germline V gene data show CDR1 as LGHNA and CDR2 as YSLEER. The CDR3 DNA reads as TGCGCCAGCAGCCATTCGACAGACTATAACTATGGCTACACCTTC. This codes for CASSHSTDYNYGYTF.

This clone was recorded only once. The genes are TRBV7-9 and TRBJ2-3, with 10 bases that match TRBD2. The CDR3 extends over 16 amino acids. CDR1 SEHNR and CDR2 FQNEAQ come from the germline V gene (reference sequence). The V gene end was trimmed by 4 bases and the J gene end by 14 bases; junction bases not matched to a gene: 18. Here the CDR3 reads CASSSPTWTSGKTGYF. CDR3 bases: TGTGCCAGCAGCTCCCCCACCTGGACTAGCGGTAAAACGGGGTATTTT.

This clone was seen only a few times. The chain has TRBV7-6 and TRBJ2-3, with 16 bases matching TRBD2. CDR3 length equals 18 residues. V shed 5 bases and J 2 bases; nucleotides not matched to a gene: 7. Germline V gives CDR1 SGHVS, CDR2 FNYEAQ. The CDR3 protein is CASSPGLAGGPNTDTQYF. The CDR3 DNA is TGTGCCAGCAGCCCGGGACTAGCGGGAGGGCCGAACACAGATACGCAGTATTTT.

This chain joins TRBV5-4 and TRBJ2-2, with 9 nucleotides matching TRBD1. Germline values: CDR1 SGHNT, CDR2 YYREEE (reference sequence). This CDR3 spans 15 amino acids. With 7 bases clipped from V and 3 bases from J, the junction kept 7 bases outside the gene matches. CDR3 amino acids: CASGDRDLYTGELFF. CDR3 in DNA: TGTGCCAGCGGGGACAGGGACCTTTACACCGGGGAGCTGTTTTTT. Variable domain in full (rest from reference TRBV5-4 and TRBJ2-2): ETGVTQSPTHLIKTRGQQVTLRCSSQSGHNTVSWYQQALGQGPQFIFQYYREEENGRGNFPPRFSGLQFPNYSSELNVNALELDDSALYLCASGDRDLYTGELFFGEGSRLTVL.

The chain is built from TRBV27 and TRBJ2-7, with TRBD2 identical over 9 bases. With V trimmed by 4 bases and J by 0 bases, 4 bases remained unmatched. CDR1 and CDR2 (germline): MNHEY, SMNVEV (reference sequence). The CDR3 has 15 residues. Here the CDR3 reads CASSWAGGGSYEQYF. The CDR3 DNA follows: TGTGCCAGCAGTTGGGCGGGAGGGGGCTCCTACGAGCAGTACTTC.

Here the CDR3 DNA reads TGTGCCAGCAGTTTATTAGGGACACCATTTTACGAGCAGTACTTC. Translating gives CASSLLGTPFYEQYF. This rearrangement joins TRBV27 to TRBJ2-7, with D possibly being TRBD1 (6 bases). Trimming stripped 1 base from V and 4 bases from J, with 14 bases between. There are 15 residues in the CDR3. The germline gives CDR1 MNHEY, CDR2 SMNVEV (reference sequence).

The chain carries TRBV9 and TRBJ2-1; D not certain. The ends were cut back, 0 bases at V and 9 bases at J, with 10 bases in the middle. This CDR3 region has 13 residues. Germline CDR1 SGDLS, CDR2 YYNGEE. Written as DNA, the CDR3 is TGTGCCAGCAGCGTAGACGCTGGCAGTGAGCAGTTCTTC. The encoded protein is CASSVDAGSEQFF.

The chain combines TRBV9 with TRBJ2-7; 11 bases are a match to TRBD2. J lost 2 bases, V lost 4 bases, and 8 bases had no gene match. Germline lookup yields CDR1 SGDLS and CDR2 YYNGEE. This CDR3 is built from 16 residues. The CDR3 DNA sequence: TGTGCCAGCAGCCCCCTAGCGGGAGGCTCAACCTACGAGCAGTACTTC. Translated: CASSPLAGGSTYEQYF.

The J gene is TRBJ2-1, the V gene TRBV27; D gene uncertain. V was pared by 10 bases and J by 2 bases, with 15 bases between. The CDR3 spans 14 residues. From germline, CDR1 is MNHEY and CDR2 SMNVEV (reference sequence). Written as DNA, the CDR3 is TGTGCCACAGCAATCACCGGCACCTACAATGAGCAGTTCTTC. Translating it yields CATAITGTYNEQFF.

This clone was observed a few times. This chain joins TRBV7-8 and TRBJ2-1, with unresolved D. CDR3 length: 16 amino acids. Per germline, CDR1 SGHVS and CDR2 FQNEAQ. V was shortened by 4 bases and J by 2 bases, with 15 bases between the two germline ends. CDR3 sequence reads: CASSYPGAIAYNEQFF. The CDR3 nucleotides read TGTGCCAGCAGCTACCCCGGAGCCATAGCCTACAATGAGCAGTTCTTC.

As for this clone: Additional DNA sequences in this sample encode the identical CDR3. The genes are TRBV7-9 and TRBJ1-3, with D uncertain. Trimming pared 3 bases from V and 4 bases from J, leaving 4 bases between. The CDR3 has 12 residues. From germline, CDR1 is SEHNR and CDR2 FQNEAQ (reference sequence). The CDR3: CASSLRGNTIYF. CDR3 coding DNA: TGTGCCAGCAGCTTGAGAGGAAACACCATATATTTT.

The chain links TRBV28 to TRBJ2-1, with D perhaps TRBD1 (5 bases). The CDR3 loop spans 15 amino acids. V was clipped by 6 bases and J by 6 bases, with 18 bases between them. Germline values: CDR1 MDHEN, CDR2 SYDVKM. CDR3 region: CASSLLEMGLNEQFF. The CDR3 DNA is TGTGCCAGCAGCTTGCTCGAAATGGGGCTCAATGAGCAGTTCTTC.

The chain's CDR3 is CASNTFSRGYTGELFF. The CDR3 DNA follows: TGCGCCAGCAACACTTTTTCGAGGGGATACACCGGGGAGCTGTTTTTT. The chain joins TRBV5-1 to TRBJ2-2; either TRBD1 or TRBD2 may fit D (5 bases each). Germline values: CDR1 SGHRS, CDR2 YFSETQ. The CDR3 covers 16 residues. V was cut by 6 bases and J by 3 bases, with 18 bases left in between.

A remark on this clone: A far more abundant clone sits one base away, making this likely a read error. In the same sample, other DNA sequences code for this CDR3. The rearrangement joins TRBV7-9 to TRBJ2-4; a possible D gene is TRBD2 (7 bases). In germline, CDR1 is SEHNR, CDR2 FQNEAQ (reference sequence). The CDR3 is made up of 14 amino acids. The CDR3 DNA sequence: TGCGCCAGCAGCCAGGGGCTGGGGGGGGACATTCAGTACTTC. As protein: CASSQGLGGDIQYF.

The chain is built from TRBV4-1 and TRBJ2-3, with 8 bases aligning to TRBD2. This CDR3 comprises 16 residues. The V and J ends lost 5 bases and 1 base, in that order; junction bases with no gene match: 8. From germline, CDR1 is MGHRA and CDR2 YSYEKL. This chain's CDR3 is CASSSRTSWGTDTQYF. CDR3 DNA: TGCGCCAGCAGCTCTCGGACTAGCTGGGGCACAGATACGCAGTATTTT.

This sequence joins TRBV4-1 and TRBJ1-5, with 7 nucleotides matching TRBD1. CDR1 MGHRA and CDR2 YSYEKL come from the germline V gene. J lost 0 bases, V lost 4 bases, and 3 bases had no gene match. The CDR3 is 15 amino acids. The CDR3 DNA reads as TGCGCCAGCAGCCCCGGGACAGTTAGCAATCAGCCCCAGCATTTT. Its protein product is CASSPGTVSNQPQHF.

This chain uses TRBV7-8 with TRBJ2-7; D is uncertain. V lost 5 bases, J lost 4 bases, and 18 bases lay in between. Looked up from germline, CDR1 is SGHVS and CDR2 is FQNEAQ. There are 15 residues in the CDR3. For the CDR3, the DNA is TGTGCCAGCAGCCACGCCGGGCTCCCGTTTTACGAGCAGTACTTC. Amino acids: CASSHAGLPFYEQYF.